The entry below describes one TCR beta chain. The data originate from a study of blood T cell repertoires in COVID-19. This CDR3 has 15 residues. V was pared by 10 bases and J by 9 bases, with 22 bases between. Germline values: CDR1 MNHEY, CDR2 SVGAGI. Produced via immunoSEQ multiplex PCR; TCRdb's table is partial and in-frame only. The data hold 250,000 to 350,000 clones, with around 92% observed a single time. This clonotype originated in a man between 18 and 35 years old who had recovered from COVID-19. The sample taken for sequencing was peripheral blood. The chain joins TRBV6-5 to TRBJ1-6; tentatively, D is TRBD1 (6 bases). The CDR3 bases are TGTGCCACCTCCGAGGGCGGGGGGCGCGTTTCACCCCTCCACTTT. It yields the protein CATSEGGGRVSPLHF.